Shown below are 31 T cell receptor beta chains from a single sample sequenced in a study of blood T cells in healthy people across ages. Next came a second PCR, run for about 7 to 11 cycles, which used a sample-barcoded 5' primer along with a J-beta primer mix. Using its own MiXCR run on the 5' RACE reads, TCRdb lists one record per CDR3 protein. The repertoire holds about 1.4 million distinct CDR3 sequences, with approximately 59% as singletons. The specimen sequenced was blood. Source of these receptors: a man aged 18 to 29 in good health.

The gene calls are TRBV4-2 and TRBJ2-7; maybe TRBD2 (6 bases). The CDR3 runs to 15 residues. Trimming shortened V by 2 bases and J by 4 bases, and 15 bases separated the two germline ends. Looked up from germline, CDR1 is LGHNA and CDR2 is YNFKEQ. CDR3 in DNA: TGTGCCAGCAGCCAAATAGCGGAATCTCCTTACGAGCAGTACTTC. Residues: CASSQIAESPYEQYF.

Worth noting for this clonotype: One end of the junction fails to match germline, which may point to a read error. The gene calls are TRBV25-1 and TRBJ1-2, with 8 bases fitting TRBD1. Germline-derived CDR1 and CDR2 are MGHDK and SYGVNS. This CDR3 has 13 residues. CDR3: CASSEKTGDGYTF. The CDR3 DNA reads as TGTGCCAGCAGTGAAAAGACAGGGGACGGCTACACCTTT.

The chain is built from TRBV6-5 and TRBJ2-5; weak D call: TRBD1 (6 bases). Between the trimmed V and J ends, which lost 7 bases and 5 bases, there was a span of 14 bases. Germline CDR1 reads MNHEY; CDR2 reads SVGAGI. CDR3 length: 13 residues. The chain's CDR3 is CASNRANVETQYF. CDR3 sequence (DNA): TGTGCCAGCAACAGGGCAAACGTGGAGACCCAGTACTTC.

This rearrangement joins TRBV3-1 to TRBJ2-3, with TRBD2 matching 8 bases. Germline V lookup: CDR1 LGHDT, CDR2 YNNKEL (reference sequence). V shed 8 bases and J 5 bases; nucleotides not matched to a gene: 6. The CDR3 sequence is 13 residues long. The chain's CDR3 is CASRKRERDTQYF. The CDR3 DNA reads TGTGCCAGCCGGAAGCGGGAGAGAGATACGCAGTATTTT.

The rearrangement links TRBV27 to TRBJ2-7; D is undetermined. Trimming cost V 6 bases and J 2 bases, with 20 bases left between them. CDR3 length equals 16 residues. CDR1 is MNHEY, CDR2 SMNVEV, per germline (reference sequence). CDR3: CASSPTPGAITYEQYF. CDR3 DNA: TGTGCCAGCAGCCCAACTCCAGGCGCGATAACCTACGAGCAGTACTTC.

J is TRBJ2-7 and V is TRBV28; 7 bases agree with TRBD1. CDR3 length: 15 residues. V lost 5 bases to trimming and J lost 5 bases; unmatched junction nucleotides: 12. Per germline, CDR1 MDHEN and CDR2 SYDVKM. This chain's CDR3 is CASSQRTLTGDEQYF. In DNA form, the CDR3 reads TGTGCCAGCAGTCAAAGAACCTTAACAGGGGACGAGCAGTACTTC.

The V and J genes are TRBV28 and TRBJ2-6, with 14 bases matching TRBD2. Germline loops: CDR1 MDHEN, CDR2 SYDVKM. CDR3 length: 20 amino acids. The V gene end was trimmed by 3 bases and the J gene end by 3 bases; junction bases not matched to a gene: 10. CDR3 protein: CASSFIGTSGGGYGANVLTF. CDR3 DNA: TGTGCCAGCAGTTTCATAGGGACTAGCGGGGGAGGGTATGGGGCCAACGTCCTGACTTTC.

The chain employs TRBV4-3 and TRBJ2-3; a possible D gene is TRBD1 (5 bases). Trimming stripped 0 bases from V and 2 bases from J, with 12 bases between. CDR3 length equals 16 residues. CDR1 is LGHNA, CDR2 YSLEER, per germline. CDR3 loop: CASSQDPSTVTDTQYF. The CDR3 DNA follows: TGCGCCAGCAGCCAAGACCCCTCGACAGTCACAGATACGCAGTATTTT.

V usage is TRBV4-2 and J usage is TRBJ2-1; 8 bases fit TRBD1. V was pared by 0 bases and J by 10 bases, with 5 bases of the junction left unmatched. The CDR3 is 14 residues long. Germline lookup yields CDR1 LGHNA and CDR2 YNFKEQ. CDR3 nucleotides: TGTGCCAGCAGCCAAGAAGACAGGGGTAGGGAGCAGTTCTTC. Its translation: CASSQEDRGREQFF.

Only a few counts were recorded for this clonotype. The V gene is TRBV4-1, the J gene TRBJ2-5; the D gene is possibly TRBD1 (5 bases). The J call could be wrong; TRBJ2-7 is a better fit for the DNA end. The CDR3 length is 14 residues. Germline V lookup: CDR1 MGHRA, CDR2 YSYEKL. Here the CDR3 DNA reads TGCGCCAGCAGCCAAGCAGGCAGGGCTTACGAGCAGTACTTC. This sequence encodes CASSQAGRAYEQYF.

The chain employs TRBV4-3 and TRBJ1-4, with 11 bases identical to TRBD1. The CDR3 contains 18 residues. J gave up 4 bases and V 0 bases, and 7 bases lay outside the gene matches. Germline V gives CDR1 LGHNA, CDR2 YSLEER. The CDR3 DNA sequence: TGCGCCAGCAGCCAAGAAGCCGGGACAGGGGGTTATAATGAAAAACTGTTTTTT. This sequence encodes CASSQEAGTGGYNEKLFF.

This clonotype was counted between two and nine times. For the CDR3, the DNA is TGCAGCGTTGGACAGGGTGGAGGCTACACCTTC. This translates into CSVGQGGGYTF. The chain employs TRBV29-1 and TRBJ1-2; 7 positions match TRBD1. From germline, CDR1 is SQVTM and CDR2 ANQGSEA. After removal of 4 bases from V and 8 bases from J, the junction contained 4 bases not matched to a gene. The CDR3 is made up of 11 amino acids.

The chain is built from TRBV4-1 and TRBJ1-4; TRBD1 matches 9 bases. Germline V gene data show CDR1 as MGHRA and CDR2 as YSYEKL. The CDR3 totals 15 residues. Trimming at V came to 4 bases and at J to 5 bases, leaving 5 bases not matched to a gene. CDR3 DNA sequence: TGCGCCAGCAGCCCCCCAGGACAGGGGAATGAAAAACTGTTTTTT. It yields the protein CASSPPGQGNEKLFF.

The CDR3 reads CATKREFYGYTF. In nucleotides, the CDR3 is TGTGCCACTAAACGGGAATTCTATGGCTACACCTTC. The chain carries TRBV28 and TRBJ1-2; D is unresolved. The CDR3 is 12 residues long. V was trimmed by 10 bases and J by 4 bases, leaving 13 bases between them. Germline V gives CDR1 MDHEN, CDR2 SYDVKM.

The gene calls are TRBV9 and TRBJ1-2, with 8 bases matching TRBD1. In germline, CDR1 is SGDLS, CDR2 YYNGEE. Trimming removed 0 bases from V and 6 bases from J; junction bases left unmatched: 7. The CDR3 is 15 amino acids. The CDR3 DNA reads as TGTGCCAGCAGCGTAGAGGGACAGGCCCCCCATGGCTACACCTTC. Translating it yields CASSVEGQAPHGYTF.

The chain couples TRBV7-8 to TRBJ2-3; TRBD1 is a possible D gene (6 bases). Trimming left V 5 bases short and J 6 bases short, with 21 bases between. Germline CDR1 and CDR2: SGHVS and FQNEAQ. This CDR3 has 16 amino acids. CDR3 loop: CASSPSGTNFEDTQYF. Written as DNA, the CDR3 is TGTGCCAGCAGCCCCTCAGGGACAAATTTTGAGGATACGCAGTATTTT. The full variable domain, rest sourced from reference TRBV7-8 and TRBJ2-3, is GAGVSQSPRYKVAKRGQDVALRCDPISGHVSLFWYQQALGQGPEFLTYFQNEAQLDKSGLPSDRFFAERPEGSVSTLKIQRTQQEDSAVYLCASSPSGTNFEDTQYFGPGTRLTVL.

The V call is TRBV30, the J call TRBJ2-3, with D perhaps TRBD2 (5 bases). The CDR3 covers 12 residues. The germline gives CDR1 GTSNPN, CDR2 SVGIG (reference sequence). The V gene lost 3 bases and the J gene lost 3 bases, with 7 bases spanning the gap. CDR3 nucleotide sequence: TGTGCCTGGAGCAGCGGAACAGATACGCAGTATTTT. It yields the protein CAWSSGTDTQYF.

The rearrangement uses TRBV20-1 and TRBJ2-1, with 11 bases identical to TRBD2. The CDR3 loop spans 14 amino acids. V was pared by 5 bases and J by 8 bases, with 8 bases of the junction left unmatched. Germline assignment: CDR1 DFQATT and CDR2 SNEGSKA (reference sequence). The CDR3 nucleotides are TGCAGTGCTTCTAGCGGGGGGCCACTCGATGAGCAGTTCTTC. Amino acid sequence: CSASSGGPLDEQFF.

Only a few counts were recorded for this clonotype. V gene TRBV7-9 combines with J gene TRBJ2-3, with a possible D match to TRBD2 (5 bases). V was cut by 6 bases and J by 1 base, with 8 bases left in between. The CDR3 length is 13 residues. Germline lookup yields CDR1 SEHNR and CDR2 FQNEAQ (reference sequence). The DNA of the CDR3 is TGTGCCAGCAGGAAGGGAGGCACAGATACGCAGTATTTT. As protein: CASRKGGTDTQYF.

The chain couples TRBV27 to TRBJ1-2; 7 bases map to TRBD1. The CDR3 runs 17 residues. Trimming removed 5 bases from V and 0 bases from J; junction bases left unmatched: 12. CDR1 MNHEY and CDR2 SMNVEV come from the germline V gene (reference sequence). CDR3: CASSRQGQTFSNYGYTF. For the CDR3, the DNA is TGTGCCAGCAGTCGACAGGGCCAAACCTTCTCTAACTATGGCTACACCTTC.

The genes are TRBV2 and TRBJ1-2, with a tentative D call TRBD1 (5 bases). The germline CDR1 and CDR2 sequences are SNHLY and FYNNEI. Between the trimmed V and J ends, which lost 0 bases and 3 bases, there was a span of 11 bases. The CDR3 contains 15 residues. The chain's CDR3 is CASSEAGGWYYGYTF. The CDR3 DNA sequence: TGTGCCAGCAGTGAAGCGGGGGGTTGGTACTATGGCTACACCTTC.

This clonotype was counted between two and nine times. The chain recombines TRBV7-8 with TRBJ2-1; weak D call: TRBD2 (6 bases). The CDR3 extends over 16 amino acids. In germline, CDR1 is SGHVS, CDR2 FQNEAQ. The ends were cut back, 5 bases at V and 5 bases at J, with 19 bases in the middle. The CDR3 sequence: CASSPRVLAHDNEQFF. CDR3 sequence (DNA): TGTGCCAGCAGCCCTCGGGTACTAGCTCATGACAATGAGCAGTTCTTC.

The chain is built from TRBV25-1 and TRBJ2-3; TRBD2 aligns across 7 bases. The CDR3 runs to 18 residues. With 5 bases clipped from V and 7 bases from J, the junction kept 21 bases outside the gene matches. Germline loops: CDR1 MGHDK, CDR2 SYGVNS. CDR3 loop: CASSHHRGDFDYAYTQYF. The DNA for the CDR3 is TGTGCCAGCAGTCACCACCGGGGGGACTTTGATTACGCTTATACGCAGTATTTT.

This clonotype was seen a handful of times. The rearrangement links TRBV12-3 or TRBV12-4 to TRBJ1-6; D unclear. This CDR3 has 12 amino acids. The V end was cut by 8 bases, the J end by 13 bases, with 15 bases between. CDR3 residues: CASVGGGGPLHF. CDR3 in DNA: TGTGCCAGCGTCGGAGGAGGCGGGCCCCTCCACTTT.

V usage is TRBV28 and J usage is TRBJ2-3, with TRBD2 as a possible D gene (5 bases). V was trimmed by 0 bases and J by 0 bases, leaving 10 bases between them. Germline-derived CDR1 and CDR2 are MDHEN and SYDVKM. CDR3 length: 16 amino acids. CDR3 residues: CASSLWGDPSTDTQYF. CDR3 sequence (DNA): TGTGCCAGCAGTTTATGGGGAGACCCTAGCACAGATACGCAGTATTTT.

This clonotype was counted many times. The chain carries TRBV12-3 or TRBV12-4 and TRBJ2-7; TRBD1 agrees at 9 bases. CDR3 length equals 15 residues. The V segment lost 3 bases and the J segment 3 bases; nucleotides outside the gene matches: 6. The CDR3, as DNA: TGTGCCAGCAGTTTGGCCCCGGGACAGGGCTACGAGCAGTACTTC. Translating gives CASSLAPGQGYEQYF.

The chain joins TRBV7-9 to TRBJ2-1; possible D gene TRBD1, 6 bases. The germline V gene has CDR1 SEHNR and CDR2 FQNEAQ (reference sequence). V lost 5 bases and J lost 0, with 20 bases in between. This CDR3 has 18 residues. This CDR3 reads CASSPGPGQLSSYNEQFF. CDR3 sequence (DNA): TGTGCCAGCAGCCCCGGACCCGGACAGTTAAGCTCCTACAATGAGCAGTTCTTC.

This clonotype was seen a handful of times. This chain joins TRBV4-1 and TRBJ2-3; D might be TRBD2 (6 bases). Germline CDR1 and CDR2: MGHRA and YSYEKL. Trimming removed 4 bases at V and 4 bases at J, with 18 bases between. This CDR3 is 16 amino acids long. The CDR3 reads CASSPWRAGSADTQYF. CDR3 DNA: TGCGCCAGCAGCCCATGGAGGGCCGGTTCAGCAGATACGCAGTATTTT.

This chain uses TRBV20-1 with TRBJ1-2; D ambiguous. This CDR3 is 14 amino acids long. Trimming stripped 3 bases from V and 2 bases from J, with 13 bases between. Germline V gene lookup returns CDR1 DFQATT and CDR2 SNEGSKA (reference sequence). The CDR3 here is CSASAARQNYGYTF. CDR3 sequence (DNA): TGCAGTGCTAGTGCGGCCAGGCAGAACTATGGCTACACCTTC.

The rearrangement joins TRBV6-2 or TRBV6-3 to TRBJ2-3, with D possibly TRBD2 on 5 matching bases. The length of the CDR3 is 13 residues. Germline loops: CDR1 MNHEY, CDR2 SVGEGT. V was trimmed by 4 bases and J by 2 bases, leaving 7 bases between them. The CDR3 loop reads CASSSGYTDTQYF. In nucleotides, the CDR3 is TGTGCCAGCAGTTCGGGGTACACAGATACGCAGTATTTT.

The rearrangement joins TRBV6-2 or TRBV6-3 to TRBJ2-7; 7 positions match TRBD2. The J call may be wrong; the DNA end is better matched by TRBJ2-1. Per the germline V gene, CDR1 is MNHEY and CDR2 is SVGEGT. This CDR3 contains 16 residues. The CDR3 sequence is CASSYWLAAASYEQFF. The CDR3 DNA is TGTGCCAGCAGTTACTGGCTAGCGGCCGCCTCCTACGAGCAGTTCTTC.